The T cell receptor (beta chain) under discussion was sequenced for a study of tissue T cells after allogeneic stem cell transplantation. Findings of the study overall: TCR repertoires tracked anatomic similarity, regardless of disease or transplant status. Limitations included a small, clinically heterogeneous cohort and limited sampling depth.

The germline V gene has CDR1 LGHNA and CDR2 YNLKQL (reference sequence). The CDR3 length is 15 residues. The V end lost 5 bases, the J end lost 0 bases, and 12 bases lay between the germline ends. The method was immunoSEQ multiplex PCR; TCRdb's version includes in-frame clones alone and lacks a portion of them. The sample records 9,000 to 13,000 clones, 35% to 45% being singletons. This clone occurred a few times. Its antigen remains unknown. Mouse names are used for the genes. The read ends 1 residue early relative to the CDR3; the germline J gene fills the gap. The time point: mouse harvest day 7 after allogeneic transplant. The graft held 10^6 splenic CD5+ T cells and 10^7 T-cell-depleted bone marrow cells. This mouse GVHD model was MHC-mismatched B6 to BALB/c, profiled day 7 or 14.

The V gene is TRBV5, the J gene TRBJ2-3, with a weak D call TRBD1 (6 bases). The clonotype was recovered from a female BALB/c mouse given C57BL/6 T cells with graft-versus-host disease after an allogeneic hematopoietic cell transplant. The sequencing input was skin. The CDR3: CASSYTGSSAETLYF. CDR3 bases read: TGTGCCAGCAGCTATACAGGGTCTAGTGCAGAAACGCTGTAT.